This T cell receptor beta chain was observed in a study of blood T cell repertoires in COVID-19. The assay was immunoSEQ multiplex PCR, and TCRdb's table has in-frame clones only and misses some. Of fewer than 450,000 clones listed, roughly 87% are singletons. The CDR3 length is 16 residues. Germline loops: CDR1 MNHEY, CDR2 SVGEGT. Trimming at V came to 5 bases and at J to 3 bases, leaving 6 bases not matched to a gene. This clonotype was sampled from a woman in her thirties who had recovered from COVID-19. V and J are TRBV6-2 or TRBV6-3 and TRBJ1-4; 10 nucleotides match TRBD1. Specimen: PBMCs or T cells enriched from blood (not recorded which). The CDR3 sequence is CASSPDRGLANEKLFF. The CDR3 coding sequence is TGTGCCAGCAGTCCCGACAGGGGGCTTGCTAATGAAAAACTGTTTTTT.